By frequency in the sample, the clone carrying this T cell receptor beta chain is medium-sized. The entry originates in a study of T cell clones after liver transplantation. Germline V CDR1 and CDR2: SGHTA, FQGNSA. This CDR3 contains 16 residues. The V gene end was trimmed by 5 bases and the J gene end by 0 bases; junction bases not matched to a gene: 8. Clones were sequenced by immunoSEQ multiplex PCR, and TCRdb holds only the in-frame ones, with some missing. The sample carries about 24,000 clones, approximately 71% recorded once. The receptor was derived from a human donor who received a liver transplant. The sequencing here drew on CD4+ T cells from blood, taken before liver transplant. V usage is TRBV7-2 and J usage is TRBJ2-7, with 9 nucleotides matching TRBD1. The CDR3 sequence: CASSDPGQGSSYEQYF. CDR3 in DNA: TGTGCCAGCAGCGACCCGGGACAGGGAAGCTCCTACGAGCAGTACTTC. Full variable domain (outside the CDR3, taken from reference TRBV7-2 and TRBJ2-7): GAGVSQSPSNKVTEKGKDVELRCDPISGHTALYWYRQSLGQGLEFLIYFQGNSAPDKSGLPSDRFSAERTGGSVSTLTIQRTQQEDSAVYLCASSDPGQGSSYEQYFGPGTRLTVT.